The 18 T cell receptor beta chains given below trace back to one sample, sequenced in a study of CD8+ T cells in alopecia areata. Sample treatment: oral pan-JAK inhibitor, 5-10 mg twice daily. As the sequencing template, cDNA was produced by extracting RNA and reverse transcribing it. Using immunoSEQ multiplex PCR, the repertoire was profiled, and TCRdb retains in-frame clones only, with some absent. The top ten clones hold approximately 1.8% of a sample with around 290,000 clones, 58% of them seen once. The specimen was CD4+ T cells sorted from blood, collected at week 24, from a patient treated with tofacitinib. The receptor source for this set is a human donor with alopecia areata.

The chain links TRBV4-2 to TRBJ2-1; TRBD1 might be the D (6 bases). V was cut by 0 bases and J by 7 bases, with 16 bases left in between. The CDR3 runs to 16 residues. In germline, CDR1 is LGHNA, CDR2 YNFKEQ. The CDR3 nucleotides read TGTGCCAGCAGCCAAGAAGGGGGTTGGCGGAAAAATGAGCAGTTCTTC. This sequence encodes CASSQEGGWRKNEQFF.

This chain links TRBV30 with TRBJ1-1; D is ambiguous. Trimming stripped 2 bases from V and 10 bases from J, with 11 bases between. CDR1 is GTSNPN, CDR2 SVGIG, per germline (reference sequence). The CDR3 runs to 11 residues. In DNA, the CDR3 is TGTGCCTGGAGTCCATCCGGCCCAGCTTTCTTT. Its translation is CAWSPSGPAFF.

This clone has just one count. The chain joins TRBV25-1 to TRBJ1-1, with D hard to call. Between the trimmed V and J ends, which lost 7 bases and 0 bases, there was a span of 15 bases. Germline V gene sequence: CDR1 MGHDK, CDR2 SYGVNS. The CDR3 has 15 residues. The CDR3: CASTQRGPMNTEAFF. CDR3 nucleotides: TGTGCCAGCACACAGCGAGGACCCATGAACACTGAAGCTTTCTTT.

CDR3 in DNA: TGCAGCGTCTTGAACAGAGGAGCCAAAAACATTCAGTACTTC. Residues: CSVLNRGAKNIQYF. The rearrangement joins TRBV29-1 to TRBJ2-4; D uncertain. CDR3 length: 14 amino acids. With 6 bases removed from V and 0 bases from J, the gap between germline ends came to 12 bases. Germline V gives CDR1 SQVTM, CDR2 ANQGSEA.

This clone has a single count. V is TRBV5-6 and J is TRBJ1-1; 10 bases fit TRBD1. After removal of 4 bases from V and 4 bases from J, the junction contained 4 bases not matched to a gene. The germline gives CDR1 SGHDT, CDR2 YYEEEE. This CDR3 contains 14 residues. The CDR3 reads CASSPRDRGTEAFF. CDR3 bases: TGTGCCAGCAGCCCAAGGGACAGGGGCACTGAAGCTTTCTTT.

The rearrangement links TRBV29-1 to TRBJ2-5; 7 bases match TRBD2. Germline V gene sequence: CDR1 SQVTM, CDR2 ANQGSEA. V shed 6 bases, J shed 4 bases, and the junction held 8 bases outside the gene matches. The CDR3 sequence is 13 residues long. The CDR3 here is CSVGGTLIETQYF. The CDR3 nucleotides are TGCAGCGTGGGAGGGACGCTTATAGAGACCCAGTACTTC.

J is TRBJ2-1 and V is TRBV7-2; tentatively, D is TRBD1 or TRBD2 (5 bases each). In germline, CDR1 is SGHTA, CDR2 FQGNSA. This CDR3 comprises 15 residues. V dropped 3 bases and J dropped 6 bases, with 15 bases sitting between them. CDR3 amino acids: CASSFKGIGTNEQFF. The CDR3 DNA sequence: TGTGCCAGCAGCTTTAAGGGCATAGGGACCAATGAGCAGTTCTTC.

The chain has TRBV5-1 and TRBJ1-6, with TRBD1 as a possible D gene (5 bases). Deletions cut 4 bases from V and 8 bases from J, with 16 bases between. The CDR3 covers 15 residues. Germline V gene lookup returns CDR1 SGHRS and CDR2 YFSETQ. The CDR3 sequence is CASSRAGPRDSPLHF. The CDR3 nucleotides are TGCGCCAGCAGCAGGGCAGGGCCCCGGGATTCACCCCTCCACTTT.

This clone has a handful of counts. The chain links TRBV5-1 to TRBJ2-3; the match to TRBD2 covers 10 bases. This CDR3 has 16 amino acids. Trimming took 4 bases from V and 3 from J; bases not matched to a gene: 8. CDR1 and CDR2 from the germline V gene are SGHRS and YFSETQ. The CDR3 region has the DNA TGCGCCAGCAGCGACCCTCTAGCGGGGGTAACAGATACGCAGTATTTT. Translating gives CASSDPLAGVTDTQYF.

The chain links TRBV27 to TRBJ1-1; perhaps TRBD1 as D (6 bases). The ends were cut back, 8 bases at V and 11 bases at J, with 15 bases in the middle. This CDR3 comprises 11 residues. Germline V gene data show CDR1 as MNHEY and CDR2 as SMNVEV (reference sequence). The CDR3 is CASGRWDKAFF. The DNA of the CDR3 is TGTGCCAGCGGGCGGTGGGACAAGGCTTTCTTT.

The rearrangement uses TRBV23-1 and TRBJ2-1; D might be TRBD1 (5 bases). TRBV23-1 is an ORF, with its function uncertain. V lost 6 bases and J lost 8, with 17 bases in between. This CDR3 region has 14 residues. The CDR3 is CASSILDNPHEQFF. The CDR3 coding sequence is TGCGCCAGCAGCATCCTGGACAATCCCCATGAGCAGTTCTTC.

The V and J genes are TRBV5-6 and TRBJ2-6; D assignment may be TRBD1 or TRBD2 (5 bases each). CDR1 and CDR2 (germline): SGHDT, YYEEEE. This CDR3 contains 15 residues. V was pared by 4 bases and J by 6 bases, with 14 bases between. The CDR3 DNA reads as TGTGCCAGCAGCCTCAATCCGGGGCTGGCCAACGTCCTGACTTTC. Translating it yields CASSLNPGLANVLTF.

The chain is built from TRBV7-9 and TRBJ2-5; weak D call: TRBD1 (6 bases). The germline V gene encodes CDR1 SEHNR and CDR2 FQNEAQ (reference sequence). V was cut by 1 base and J by 3 bases, with 15 bases left in between. The CDR3 totals 16 residues. The CDR3 is CASSLGTVDFKETQYF. The DNA of the CDR3 is TGTGCCAGCAGCTTAGGGACAGTGGATTTCAAAGAGACCCAGTACTTC.

This rearrangement joins TRBV10-3 to TRBJ1-5; D gene unclear. This CDR3 has 12 amino acids. V was pared by 6 bases and J by 4 bases, with 7 bases between. Germline CDR1 ENHRY, CDR2 SYGVKD. CDR3 sequence (DNA): TGTGCCATCAGAGACCCTAATCAGCCCCAGCATTTT. Translated, it gives CAIRDPNQPQHF.

The V gene is TRBV29-1, the J gene TRBJ2-1; 7 bases fit TRBD2. The V segment lost 0 bases and the J segment 5 bases; nucleotides outside the gene matches: 4. Germline CDR1 and CDR2: SQVTM and ANQGSEA. CDR3 length: 14 residues. The CDR3 sequence is CSVEDRGGNNEQFF. CDR3 bases: TGCAGCGTTGAAGATCGCGGGGGTAACAATGAGCAGTTCTTC.

CDR3 loop: CASSPSSIQPGWDTF. In DNA form, the CDR3 reads TGTGCCAGCTCACCATCCTCGATCCAGCCAGGGTGGGACACCTTC. The rearrangement joins TRBV18 to TRBJ1-2; D perhaps matches TRBD1 (5 bases). V was clipped by 2 bases and J by 12 bases, with 22 bases between them. This CDR3 is built from 15 residues. Germline-derived CDR1 and CDR2 are KGHSH and LQKENI.

V gene TRBV25-1 combines with J gene TRBJ2-7, with 7 bases fitting TRBD1. Unmatched junction bases numbered 6, after V lost 4 bases and J lost 0 bases. The length of the CDR3 is 15 residues. Germline V lookup: CDR1 MGHDK, CDR2 SYGVNS. CDR3 amino acids: CASSVGGLSSYEQYF. Written as DNA, the CDR3 is TGTGCCAGCAGTGTAGGGGGCCTTAGCTCCTACGAGCAGTACTTC.

The rearrangement links TRBV20-1 to TRBJ2-5; D not resolved. Germline CDR1 and CDR2: DFQATT and SNEGSKA (reference sequence). Trimming removed 3 bases from V and 5 bases from J, with 7 bases in between. This CDR3 is 11 amino acids long. CDR3 nucleotide sequence: TGCAGTGCTAGTCCCTGGGAGACCCAGTACTTC. It yields the protein CSASPWETQYF.